A single sample is the source of the 26 T cell receptor beta chains below, sequenced in a study of blood T cell repertoires in COVID-19. The repertoire was sequenced with immunoSEQ multiplex PCR; TCRdb's copy has only in-frame clones and lacks some. The sample lists roughly 57,000 clones; about 87% were seen once. Sample: peripheral blood. The receptors come from an older woman with COVID-19, enrolled during active disease.

The rearrangement joins TRBV6-2 or TRBV6-3 to TRBJ2-7; 8 bases map to TRBD1. Germline trimming cut 2 bases from V and 3 bases from J; bases unmatched to any gene: 9. The CDR3 is 16 residues long. From germline, CDR1 is MNHEY and CDR2 SVGEGT. In DNA, the CDR3 is TGTGCCAGCAGTTACGGACAGGGAAGGAGGGACTACGAGCAGTACTTC. It translates to CASSYGQGRRDYEQYF.

This chain joins TRBV7-9 and TRBJ2-7, with D possibly matching TRBD1 (5 bases). V lost 10 bases to trimming and J lost 5 bases, with 15 bases between them. There are 12 residues in the CDR3. Germline assignment: CDR1 SEHNR and CDR2 FQNEAQ (reference sequence). The CDR3 coding sequence is TGTGCCACGTCAGGGCTTGGGGACGAGCAGTACTTC. Translated: CATSGLGDEQYF.

This chain links TRBV7-8 with TRBJ2-7; D possibly corresponds to TRBD2 (6 bases). The DNA end is more similar to TRBJ2-5, so the J call may be wrong. Per the germline V gene, CDR1 is SGHVS and CDR2 is FQNEAQ. CDR3 size: 14 residues. The CDR3 is CASSLAAALATQYF. CDR3 nucleotide sequence: TGTGCCAGCAGCTTAGCAGCGGCACTAGCGACCCAGTACTTC.

This clone was seen more than once but under ten times. The CDR3 sequence: CASSRLSNSNQPQHF. The CDR3 nucleotides read TGTGCCAGCAGCCGACTGAGTAATAGCAATCAGCCCCAGCATTTT. V is TRBV28 and J is TRBJ1-5, with no clear D. CDR3 length: 15 residues. From germline, CDR1 is MDHEN and CDR2 SYDVKM. V gave up 6 bases and J gave up 0 bases, with 12 bases separating them.

J is TRBJ2-1 and V is TRBV21-1; TRBD1 is taken as the D call from the table, unchecked against the DNA. TRBV21-1 is deemed a pseudogene. The CDR3 is made up of 20 amino acids. The CDR3 coding sequence is TGTGCCAGCAGCACCTACCGGGACAGGGCTCATCACAGCTCCTACAATGAGCAGTTCTTC. Protein sequence: CASSTYRDRAHHSSYNEQFF.

The chain's CDR3 is CASSPRDNSYEQYF. The DNA for the CDR3 is TGCGCCAGCAGCCCCCGGGACAACTCCTACGAGCAGTACTTC. The chain joins TRBV4-1 to TRBJ2-7; possible D gene TRBD1, 6 bases. Per germline, CDR1 MGHRA and CDR2 YSYEKL. The V end was cut by 4 bases, the J end by 0 bases, with 10 bases between. This CDR3 region has 14 residues.

Here the CDR3 DNA reads TGTGCCAGCAGGAGGGACAGGGGGCGCGGAGAGACCCAGTACTTC. Protein sequence: CASRRDRGRGETQYF. The chain recombines TRBV2 with TRBJ2-5; TRBD1 aligns across 12 bases. In germline, CDR1 is SNHLY, CDR2 FYNNEI. V lost 6 bases and J lost 4; bases outside the gene matches: 6. This CDR3 has 15 amino acids. The variable domain in full, with the rest retrieved from reference TRBV2 and TRBJ2-5, is EPEVTQTPSHQVTQMGQEVILRCVPISNHLYFYWYRQILGQKVEFLVSFYNNEISEKSEIFDDQFSVERPDGSNFTLKIRSTKLEDSAMYFCASRRDRGRGETQYFGPGTRLLVL.

The rearrangement uses TRBV6-1 and TRBJ2-7; 7 nucleotides match TRBD2. The CDR3 consists of 16 residues. CDR1 is MNHNS, CDR2 SASEGT, per germline. Trimming removed 0 bases from V and 0 bases from J; junction bases left unmatched: 5. CDR3 sequence reads: CASSEAVRGSSYEQYF. The DNA for the CDR3 is TGTGCCAGCAGTGAAGCCGTGCGCGGGAGCTCCTACGAGCAGTACTTC.

The genes are TRBV11-2 and TRBJ1-1; no reliable D call. From germline, CDR1 is SGHAT and CDR2 FQNNGV. Trimming cost V 3 bases and J 5 bases, with 7 bases left between them. The CDR3 spans 12 residues. CDR3 protein: CASSFLQTEAFF. CDR3 DNA sequence: TGTGCCAGCAGCTTCCTTCAGACTGAAGCTTTCTTT.

Of note for this clone: One end of the junction is discordant with germline, which a read error may explain. The chain is built from TRBV7-7 and TRBJ2-5; D is perhaps TRBD1 (5 bases). The length of the CDR3 is 13 residues. Germline-derived CDR1 and CDR2 are SSHAT and FNYEAQ (reference sequence). The CDR3 is CASSPRRGETQYF. DNA for the CDR3: TGTGCTAGCAGCCCGAGAAGGGGAGAGACCCAGTACTTC.

The rearrangement joins TRBV27 to TRBJ1-5; D gene ambiguous. V gave up 5 bases and J gave up 6 bases, with 14 bases separating them. CDR1 MNHEY and CDR2 SMNVEV come from the germline V gene (reference sequence). CDR3 length: 14 residues. This chain's CDR3 is CASSPTSPGQPQHF. In DNA form, the CDR3 reads TGTGCCAGCAGTCCAACCAGCCCGGGTCAGCCCCAGCATTTT.

J is TRBJ1-1 and V is TRBV19; D is undetermined. The V gene's germline CDR1 is LNHDA and CDR2 SQIVND (reference sequence). V was clipped by 2 bases and J by 0 bases, with 7 bases between them. The CDR3 totals 14 residues. CDR3: CASSIWALNTEAFF. DNA of the CDR3: TGTGCCAGTAGTATATGGGCTCTGAACACTGAAGCTTTCTTT.

V usage is TRBV7-3 and J usage is TRBJ2-1; the D gene is possibly TRBD2 (6 bases). Germline lookup yields CDR1 SGHTA and CDR2 FQGTGA. CDR3 size: 13 residues. V was clipped by 5 bases and J by 15 bases, with 20 bases between them. Here the CDR3 DNA reads TGTGCCAGCAGCCCCGGGACTCTCGCTAATCCGTTCTTC. Protein sequence: CASSPGTLANPFF.

This chain uses TRBV10-2 with TRBJ1-2; D is uncertain. Trimming pared 2 bases from V and 2 bases from J, leaving 12 bases between. This CDR3 comprises 15 residues. Germline V gene data show CDR1 as WSHSY and CDR2 as SAAADI. Written as DNA, the CDR3 is TGCGCCAGCAGTGAGGAGGGAGCACAGAACTATGGCTACACCTTC. Protein sequence: CASSEEGAQNYGYTF.

V and J are TRBV11-2 and TRBJ2-7, with a tentative D call TRBD1 (5 bases). V lost 0 bases and J 3 bases, leaving 9 bases between the germline ends. This CDR3 contains 14 residues. Germline assignment: CDR1 SGHAT and CDR2 FQNNGV. This CDR3 reads CASSLDPTGYEQYF. CDR3 in DNA: TGTGCCAGCAGCTTAGACCCTACAGGCTACGAGCAGTACTTC.

The chain recombines TRBV21-1 with TRBJ1-1; TRBD1 is the table's D call and was not checked against the DNA. TRBV21-1 has pseudogene status. The CDR3 length is 16 residues. CDR3 residues: CASSKESGARITEAFF. The CDR3 DNA is TGTGCCAGCAGCAAAGAATCTGGGGCCAGGATAACTGAAGCTTTCTTT.

The rearrangement joins TRBV6-6 to TRBJ2-5; tentatively, D is TRBD2 (6 bases). V shed 2 bases and J shed 4 bases, with 11 bases lying between them. The CDR3 totals 14 residues. CDR1 and CDR2 (germline): MNHNY, SVGAGI (reference sequence). The DNA of the CDR3 is TGTGCCAGCAGTTACCGTCCCGGGGGAGAGACCCAGTACTTC. As protein: CASSYRPGGETQYF.

The chain uses TRBV28 and TRBJ2-2; tentatively, D is TRBD2 (5 bases). V dropped 6 bases and J dropped 0 bases, with 5 bases sitting between them. The length of the CDR3 is 13 residues. From germline, CDR1 is MDHEN and CDR2 SYDVKM. CDR3 sequence: CASRDSNTGELFF. The DNA for the CDR3 is TGTGCCAGCAGGGACTCGAACACCGGGGAGCTGTTTTTT.

This clone is classed as medium-sized (0.01 to 0.1%). Here the CDR3 DNA reads TGTGCCAGCAAGGCAACCAGAGGTGGCTACACCTTC. It specifies CASKATRGGYTF. The chain joins TRBV19 to TRBJ1-2; D is ambiguous. V was cut by 9 bases and J by 7 bases, with 15 bases left in between. The CDR3 contains 12 residues. CDR1 and CDR2 (germline): LNHDA, SQIVND (reference sequence).

This clone is a singleton in its sample. V usage is TRBV9 and J usage is TRBJ2-2; TRBD2 matches 10 bases. This CDR3 region has 18 residues. V was pared by 2 bases and J by 5 bases, with 12 bases of the junction left unmatched. CDR1 and CDR2 (germline): SGDLS, YYNGEE. The CDR3 nucleotides are TGTGCCAGCAGCGTCCTAGCGGGAGTTGTCCTGGGGACCGGGGAGCTGTTTTTT. Its protein is CASSVLAGVVLGTGELFF.

Only one count was recorded for this clone. This chain connects TRBV4-2 to TRBJ2-1; the D gene is possibly TRBD1 (5 bases). The V gene's germline CDR1 is LGHNA and CDR2 YNFKEQ. V gave up 3 bases and J gave up 5 bases, with 8 bases separating them. CDR3 length: 13 amino acids. The CDR3 region has the DNA TGTGCCAGCAGCCAGGACACTAACAATGAGCAGTTCTTC. This translates into CASSQDTNNEQFF.

The genes are TRBV19 and TRBJ1-2; a possible D gene is TRBD1 (6 bases). CDR3 length: 14 residues. Trimming took off 3 bases at V and 9 bases at J, with 17 bases between the two ends. The germline gives CDR1 LNHDA, CDR2 SQIVND (reference sequence). DNA for the CDR3: TGTGCCAGTAGTATCTCTGACAGGTATTTAAGCTACACCTTC. Protein: CASSISDRYLSYTF.

This chain connects TRBV9 to TRBJ2-5, with 8 bases identical to TRBD1. The CDR3 runs to 15 residues. CDR1 is SGDLS and CDR2 is YYNGEE in the germline V gene. V shed 3 bases and J 2 bases; nucleotides not matched to a gene: 6. The CDR3 region is CASSEVQGGQETQYF. The CDR3 nucleotides read TGTGCCAGCAGCGAGGTACAGGGGGGACAAGAGACCCAGTACTTC.

This rearrangement joins TRBV10-2 to TRBJ1-6; D is unclear. CDR1 is WSHSY, CDR2 SAAADI, per germline. Trimming removed 7 bases at V and 6 bases at J, with 10 bases between. This CDR3 region has 13 residues. CDR3 DNA sequence: TGCGCCAGCACACCAGGATCTAATTCACCCCTCCACTTT. Amino acids: CASTPGSNSPLHF.

This sequence joins TRBV12-5 and TRBJ2-2; 7 bases are shared with TRBD1. Unmatched junction bases numbered 2, after V lost 4 bases and J lost 3 bases. CDR1 is LGHNT, CDR2 FRNRAP, per germline. The CDR3 length is 14 residues. The CDR3 DNA is TGTGCTAGTGGTTCACAGGGGCACACCGGGGAGCTGTTTTTT. Its translation: CASGSQGHTGELFF. Full variable domain (outside the CDR3, taken from reference TRBV12-5 and TRBJ2-2): DARVTQTPRHKVTEMGQEVTMRCQPILGHNTVFWYRQTMMQGLELLAYFRNRAPLDDSGMPKDRFSAEMPDATLATLKIQPSEPRDSAVYFCASGSQGHTGELFFGEGSRLTVL.

The rearrangement links TRBV28 to TRBJ1-4; 7 bases map to TRBD1. This CDR3 has 14 residues. The trim removed 6 bases at V and 4 bases at J, leaving 5 bases unmatched. Germline loops: CDR1 MDHEN, CDR2 SYDVKM. Here the CDR3 reads CASRLQGVNEKLFF. CDR3 DNA: TGTGCCAGCAGGCTTCAGGGGGTTAATGAAAAACTGTTTTTT.